The entry below gives a single TCR beta chain sequence along with its context. The antigen remains undetermined. Use of 60 Vbeta and 13 Jbeta primers characterized the PCR. Profiling relied on immunoSEQ multiplex PCR, and the TCRdb table lists in-frame clones only, not all of them. Recorded for this sample: about 51,000 clones. The V segment lost 0 bases and the J segment 8 bases; nucleotides outside the gene matches: 5. This CDR3 has 13 amino acids. The V gene's germline CDR1 is GTSNPN and CDR2 SVGIG (reference sequence). These data come from a study of cytomegalovirus exposure and HLA in healthy donors. Notes on the study in general: Common viral pathogens were later found to be apparently linked to several of the most significant clusters. Among the CMV-associated chains, three were confirmed in vitro as specific for CMV antigens. Donors were assumed by presence/absence analyses to have roughly uniform sequencing depth. Certain indistinguishable V segments, among them TRBV6-2 and TRBV6-3, were excluded.

Sequenced: PBMCs. The chain carries TRBV30 and TRBJ1-2; 8 bases agree with TRBD1. The TCR was taken from a female donor in good health and CMV-seronegative. CDR3 in DNA: TGTGCCTGGAGTGTTGGACAGGGCCGGGGCTACACCTTC. This sequence encodes CAWSVGQGRGYTF. The whole variable domain, filled in from reference TRBV30 and TRBJ1-2, reads SQTIHQWPATLVQPVGSPLSLECTVEGTSNPNLYWYRQAAGRGLQLLFYSVGIGQISSEVPQNLSASRPQDRQFILSSKKLLLSDSGFYLCAWSVGQGRGYTFGSGTRLTVV.